This TCR beta chain was captured in a study of T cell repertoires in cytomegalovirus infection. On the study more broadly: Selection of CMV epitopes for the study included recently identified HLA-C-restricted and well-studied HLA-B-restricted ones. Public TCR beta signatures marked donors with CMV infection and the matching HLA. Study conclusions and caveats: Cumulative public TCR beta family frequency identified carriers of CMV plus the relevant HLA. The response measured ex vivo was dominated by TCR beta clonotypes (HLA-C-restricted and CMV-specific).

TCRdb itself ran the reads through MiXCR, one entry per CDR3 protein. The sample carries 600,000 to 700,000 distinct CDR3 sequences, 30% to 35% recorded once. A remark on this clonotype: Its antigen remains unidentified.

CDR1 and CDR2 (germline): DFQATT, SNEGSKA (reference sequence). CDR3 length: 15 residues. J lost 4 bases, V lost 3 bases, and 10 bases had no gene match. This sequence joins TRBV20-1 and TRBJ1-1, with 8 bases fitting TRBD1. This clonotype was sampled from a human donor in good health (CMV status not recorded). Some clones in this sample may be carry-over from other donors' samples. The sample here was cultured PBMCs, taken from culture after CMV antigen stimulation. The CDR3 region has the DNA TGCAGTGCTAGGGTTCCAGGGGGCATGAGCACTGAAGCTTTCTTT. Amino acids: CSARVPGGMSTEAFF.